This T cell receptor (beta chain) was captured in a study of CD8 T cells in Susac syndrome. It was with random hexamers that roughly 0.5 to 1 ug RNA was reverse transcribed. Via MiXCR, TCRdb re-called the immunoSEQ multiplex PCR reads, giving one row per CDR3 protein. The profile shows 140,000 to 150,000 distinct CDR3 sequences, more than 90% of them singletons. The V and J ends lost 5 bases and 0 bases respectively, with 11 bases between them. Germline lookup yields CDR1 SQVTM and CDR2 ANQGSEA. This CDR3 region has 14 residues. J is TRBJ1-5 and V is TRBV29-1; no firm D call. The clonotype originates from a human donor with Susac syndrome. What was sequenced was CD4+ T cells from PBMCs. DNA of the CDR3: TGCAGCGTTCTAGAGGGAGATAGCAATCAGCCCCAGCATTTT. Protein sequence: CSVLEGDSNQPQHF.